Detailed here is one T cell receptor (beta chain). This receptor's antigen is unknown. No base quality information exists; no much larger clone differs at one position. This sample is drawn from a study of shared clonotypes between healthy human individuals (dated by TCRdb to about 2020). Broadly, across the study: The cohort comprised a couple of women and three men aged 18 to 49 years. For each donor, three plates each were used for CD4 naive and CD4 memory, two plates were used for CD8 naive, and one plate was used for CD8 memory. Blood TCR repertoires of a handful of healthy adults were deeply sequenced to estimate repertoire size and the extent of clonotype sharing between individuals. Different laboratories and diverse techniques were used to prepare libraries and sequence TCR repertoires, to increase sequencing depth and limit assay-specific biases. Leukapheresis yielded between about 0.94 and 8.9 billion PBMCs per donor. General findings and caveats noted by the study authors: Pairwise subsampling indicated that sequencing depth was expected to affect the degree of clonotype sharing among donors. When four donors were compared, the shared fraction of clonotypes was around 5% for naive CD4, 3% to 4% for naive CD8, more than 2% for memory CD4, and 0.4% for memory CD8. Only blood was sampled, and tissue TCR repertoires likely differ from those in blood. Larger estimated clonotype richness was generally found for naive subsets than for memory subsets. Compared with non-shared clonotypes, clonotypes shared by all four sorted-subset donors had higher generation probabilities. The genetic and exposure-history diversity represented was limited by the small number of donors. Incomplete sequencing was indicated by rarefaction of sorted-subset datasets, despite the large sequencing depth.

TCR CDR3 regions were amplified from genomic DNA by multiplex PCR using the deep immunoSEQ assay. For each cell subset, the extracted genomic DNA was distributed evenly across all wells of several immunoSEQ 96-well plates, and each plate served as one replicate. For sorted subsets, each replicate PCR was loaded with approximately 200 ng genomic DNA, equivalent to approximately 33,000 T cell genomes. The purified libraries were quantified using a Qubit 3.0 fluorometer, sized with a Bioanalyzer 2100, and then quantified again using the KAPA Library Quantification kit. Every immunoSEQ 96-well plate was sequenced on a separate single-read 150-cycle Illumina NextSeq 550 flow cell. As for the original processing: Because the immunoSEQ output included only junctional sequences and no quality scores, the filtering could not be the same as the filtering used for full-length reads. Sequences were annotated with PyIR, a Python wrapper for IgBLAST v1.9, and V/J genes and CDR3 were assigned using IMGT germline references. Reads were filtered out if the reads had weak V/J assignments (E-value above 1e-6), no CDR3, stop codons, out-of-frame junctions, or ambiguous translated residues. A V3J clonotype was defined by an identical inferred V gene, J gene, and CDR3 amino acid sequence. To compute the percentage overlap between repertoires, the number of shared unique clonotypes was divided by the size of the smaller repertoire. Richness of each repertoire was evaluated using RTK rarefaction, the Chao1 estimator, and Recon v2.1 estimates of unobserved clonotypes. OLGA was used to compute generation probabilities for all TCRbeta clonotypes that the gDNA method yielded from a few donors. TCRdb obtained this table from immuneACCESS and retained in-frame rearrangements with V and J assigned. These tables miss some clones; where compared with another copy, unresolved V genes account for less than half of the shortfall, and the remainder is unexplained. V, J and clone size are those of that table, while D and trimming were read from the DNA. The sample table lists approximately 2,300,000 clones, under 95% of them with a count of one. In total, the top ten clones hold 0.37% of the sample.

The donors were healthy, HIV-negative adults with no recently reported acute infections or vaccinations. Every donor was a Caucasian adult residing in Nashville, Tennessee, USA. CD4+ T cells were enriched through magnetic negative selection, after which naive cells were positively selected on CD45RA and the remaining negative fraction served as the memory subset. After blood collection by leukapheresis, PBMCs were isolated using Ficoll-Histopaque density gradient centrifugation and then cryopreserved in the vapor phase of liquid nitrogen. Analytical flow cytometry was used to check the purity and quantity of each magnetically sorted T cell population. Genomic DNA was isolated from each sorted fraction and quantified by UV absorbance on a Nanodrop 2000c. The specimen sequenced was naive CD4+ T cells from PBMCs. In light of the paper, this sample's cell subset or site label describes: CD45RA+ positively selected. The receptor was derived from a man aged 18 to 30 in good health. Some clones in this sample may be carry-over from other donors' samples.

This receptor has the CDR3 CASSENRGNYGYTF. The DNA is as follows: TGTGCCAGCAGTGAAAACAGGGGAAACTATGGCTACACCTTC. This chain is built from TRBV25-1 and TRBJ1-2; the junction holds 7 bases that match TRBD1. The germline V gene supplies CDR1 MGHDK and CDR2 SYGVNS. Measured from the cysteine to the phenylalanine, the CDR3 is 14 residues long. Only the CDR3 region is kept as DNA, spanning 42 bases read in frame from base 1. Trimming accounts for 2 bases at V and 2 bases at J, while the number of junction bases matched to no gene is 2.